The present entry profiles one T cell receptor (beta chain) with its context. In germline, CDR1 is SGHNT, CDR2 YYREEE (reference sequence). The trim removed 5 bases at V and 2 bases at J, leaving 4 bases unmatched. CDR3 length: 14 amino acids. This specimen belongs to a study of beta chain features in type 1 diabetes. Investigators reverse transcribed all isolated RNA, so they sequenced expressed TCRB transcripts. This table comes from immunoSEQ multiplex PCR, and its TCRdb copy is limited to in-frame clones, with some not included. The data show roughly 140,000 clones, 6.9% seen once. V and J are TRBV5-4 and TRBJ2-1, with TRBD2 matching 7 bases. The sequencing sample was made of central memory CD4+ T cells from blood. This clonotype was obtained from a woman aged 25 to 39 in good health. In nucleotides, the CDR3 is TGTGCCAGCAGGGCGGGAGACCCCTACAATGAGCAGTTCTTC. Translated, it gives CASRAGDPYNEQFF.